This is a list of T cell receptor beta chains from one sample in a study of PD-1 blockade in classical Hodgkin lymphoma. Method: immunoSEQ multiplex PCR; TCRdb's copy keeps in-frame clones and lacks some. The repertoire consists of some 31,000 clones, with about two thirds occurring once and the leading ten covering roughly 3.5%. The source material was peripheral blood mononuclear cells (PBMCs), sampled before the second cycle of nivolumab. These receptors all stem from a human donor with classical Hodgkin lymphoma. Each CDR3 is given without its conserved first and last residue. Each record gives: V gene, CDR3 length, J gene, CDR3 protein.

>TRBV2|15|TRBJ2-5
ASSIRVDRGHEETQY
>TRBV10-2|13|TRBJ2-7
ASSESSPSSYEQY
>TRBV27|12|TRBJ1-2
ASSSRQGATGYT
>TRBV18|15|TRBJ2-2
ASSRIPGTESTGELF
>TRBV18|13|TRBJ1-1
ASTHPAAPNTEAF
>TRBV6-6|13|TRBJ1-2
ASSPTTGGGGGYT
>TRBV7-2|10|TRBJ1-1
ASSVDTFEAF
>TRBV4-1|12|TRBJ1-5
ASSHLTGRQPQH
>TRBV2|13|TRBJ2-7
ASSEGRDSSYEQY
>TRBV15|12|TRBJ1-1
ATSRDQGGTEAF
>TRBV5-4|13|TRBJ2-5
ASSLASGGRETQY